This T cell receptor (beta chain) was captured in a study of cytomegalovirus exposure and HLA in healthy donors. Study findings and constraints: In a later analysis, TCR beta V- and J-gene trimming was associated with a missense DCLRE1C variant.

The CDR3 spans 18 residues. Trimming removed 4 bases from V and 3 bases from J; junction bases left unmatched: 7. CDR1 LGHNA and CDR2 YNFKEQ come from the germline V gene. This clone came up a few times. The antigen is unknown. Primers included in the PCR were 60 Vbeta and 13 Jbeta primers. The protocol was immunoSEQ multiplex PCR, while the TCRdb copy is restricted to in-frame clones and leaves out a portion. The top ten clones hold 3% of a sample with roughly 93,000 clones, more than 70% of them seen once. What was sequenced was PBMCs. The sequence was collected from a middle-aged man in good health and CMV-seronegative. This chain connects TRBV4-2 to TRBJ2-2; 14 bases fit TRBD2. CDR3 sequence: CASSRLGLAGDYTGELFF. In DNA form, the CDR3 reads TGTGCCAGCAGCCGGTTGGGACTAGCGGGGGACTACACCGGGGAGCTGTTTTTT.